The rows below give T cell receptor beta chains drawn from one sample of a study of blood T cell repertoires in COVID-19. Sequencing used immunoSEQ multiplex PCR; TCRdb keeps in-frame clones, though not all of them. This table has 300,000 to 350,000 clones, approximately 86% appearing once. Sequencing input: peripheral blood. These receptors were obtained from a young man with active or convalescent COVID-19. The CDR3 runs from the conserved cysteine through the conserved F or W. Fields, in order: J gene, V gene, D gene, clone size, CDR3 DNA, CDR3 protein. D genes are given only for firm matches. Expanded clones get a size class; other rows say once, few or many, or leave the size out.

J gene: TRBJ1-1; V gene: TRBV20-1; D gene: NA; clone size: NA; CDR3 DNA: TGCAGTGCCGAAGACATTAACGAAGCTTTCTTT; CDR3 protein: CSAEDINEAFF
J gene: TRBJ1-2; V gene: TRBV9; D gene: TRBD1; clone size: NA; CDR3 DNA: TGTGCCAGCAGCGTTTCTATAGAACACTCAGCCGAAGGGACAGGGGGCAACTATGGCTACACCTTC; CDR3 protein: CASSVSIEHSAEGTGGNYGYTF
J gene: TRBJ1-1; V gene: TRBV11-2; D gene: NA; clone size: NA; CDR3 DNA: TGTGCCAGCAGCTTCCCTAGGCGCAAGGAGTACACTGAAGCTTTCTTT; CDR3 protein: CASSFPRRKEYTEAFF
J gene: TRBJ2-3; V gene: TRBV7-2; D gene: TRBD2; clone size: once; CDR3 DNA: TGTGCCAGCAGCTTCCAGCGGGAGTCAGATACGCAGTATTTT; CDR3 protein: CASSFQRESDTQYF
J gene: TRBJ2-1; V gene: TRBV24-1; D gene: TRBD2; clone size: NA; CDR3 DNA: TGTGCCACCAGTGATCACTTAGCGGGAGCAATCGACAATGAGCAGTTCTTC; CDR3 protein: CATSDHLAGAIDNEQFF
J gene: TRBJ1-6; V gene: TRBV5-1; D gene: NA; clone size: NA; CDR3 DNA: TGCGCCAGCAGCTTAGGAGAGGATTCACCCCTCCACTTT; CDR3 protein: CASSLGEDSPLHF
J gene: TRBJ1-3; V gene: TRBV9; D gene: NA; clone size: NA; CDR3 DNA: TGTGCCAGCAGCGTTTCTAGCTCTGGAAACACCATATATTTT; CDR3 protein: CASSVSSSGNTIYF
J gene: TRBJ1-2; V gene: TRBV28; D gene: TRBD1; clone size: NA; CDR3 DNA: TGTGCCAGCAGGCCAGGGGGCGACTATGGCTACACCTTC; CDR3 protein: CASRPGGDYGYTF
J gene: TRBJ2-2; V gene: TRBV27; D gene: NA; clone size: NA; CDR3 DNA: TGTGCCAGCAGTTTAGCAGGGGCGGGCACCGGGGAGCTGTTTTTT; CDR3 protein: CASSLAGAGTGELFF
J gene: TRBJ1-5; V gene: TRBV6-6; D gene: TRBD1; clone size: NA; CDR3 DNA: TGTGCCAGCAGTTCCCGGGACAGGGGCGCCAATCAGCCCCAGCATTTT; CDR3 protein: CASSSRDRGANQPQHF
J gene: TRBJ2-7; V gene: TRBV7-6; D gene: TRBD2; clone size: once; CDR3 DNA: TGTGCCAGCAGCTTAAGGGGACTAACCTACGAGCAGTACTTC; CDR3 protein: CASSLRGLTYEQYF
J gene: TRBJ1-1; V gene: TRBV6-4; D gene: NA; clone size: NA; CDR3 DNA: TGTGCCAGCAGTAAAGACACAGATTTGAACACTGAAGCTTTCTTT; CDR3 protein: CASSKDTDLNTEAFF
J gene: TRBJ2-7; V gene: TRBV7-8; D gene: TRBD2; clone size: NA; CDR3 DNA: TGTGCCAGCAGCCAGCTGGCTAGCGGGGATTACGAGCAGTACTTC; CDR3 protein: CASSQLASGDYEQYF
J gene: TRBJ1-2; V gene: TRBV29-1; D gene: TRBD1; clone size: few; CDR3 DNA: TGCAGCGATCGAGCCGGGACAGGGGGCCACGGCTACACCTTC; CDR3 protein: CSDRAGTGGHGYTF
J gene: TRBJ1-2; V gene: TRBV18; D gene: TRBD1; clone size: NA; CDR3 DNA: TGTGCCAGCTCACCACGGAGGACAGGGGGGGGCTACACCTTC; CDR3 protein: CASSPRRTGGGYTF
J gene: TRBJ1-2; V gene: TRBV5-1; D gene: NA; clone size: NA; CDR3 DNA: TGCGCCAGCAGCTTGGATGTGGCTTCCTATGGCTACACCTTC; CDR3 protein: CASSLDVASYGYTF
J gene: TRBJ2-2; V gene: TRBV7-9; D gene: TRBD1; clone size: few; CDR3 DNA: TGTGCCAGCAGCCCCCGGGACAGAAACACCGGGGAGCTGTTTTTT; CDR3 protein: CASSPRDRNTGELFF
J gene: TRBJ2-3; V gene: TRBV5-6; D gene: NA; clone size: once; CDR3 DNA: TGTGCCAGCGAACGAGGCACAGATACGCAGTATTTT; CDR3 protein: CASERGTDTQYF
J gene: TRBJ2-2; V gene: TRBV6-5; D gene: TRBD1; clone size: NA; CDR3 DNA: TGTGCCAGCAGTTGGACAGGGGCCGGGGAGCTGTTTTTT; CDR3 protein: CASSWTGAGELFF
J gene: TRBJ1-1; V gene: TRBV19; D gene: NA; clone size: NA; CDR3 DNA: TGTGCCAGTAGTATAGGTCCCCATCACACTGAAGCTTTCTTT; CDR3 protein: CASSIGPHHTEAFF
J gene: TRBJ2-3; V gene: TRBV18; D gene: TRBD2; clone size: NA; CDR3 DNA: TGTGCCAGCTCGCTCTTTGCGGGAGGGTCAGATACGCAGTATTTT; CDR3 protein: CASSLFAGGSDTQYF
J gene: TRBJ2-1; V gene: TRBV28; D gene: TRBD2; clone size: NA; CDR3 DNA: TGTGCCAGCAGTTTGAGGACTAGCGGGAGAGGCGATGAGCAGTTCTTC; CDR3 protein: CASSLRTSGRGDEQFF
J gene: TRBJ1-1; V gene: TRBV5-4; D gene: TRBD1; clone size: NA; CDR3 DNA: TGTGCCAGCAGCCGGGGACAGCAGAACACTGAAGCTTTCTTT; CDR3 protein: CASSRGQQNTEAFF
J gene: TRBJ2-7; V gene: TRBV4-2; D gene: TRBD2; clone size: NA; CDR3 DNA: TGTGCCAGCAGCCAAGTGTCTAGCGGGAGGTACGAGCAGTACTTC; CDR3 protein: CASSQVSSGRYEQYF
J gene: TRBJ1-6; V gene: TRBV21-1; D gene: NA; clone size: NA; CDR3 DNA: TGTGCCAGCAGGGGACAGCCAAATTCACCCCTCCACTTT; CDR3 protein: CASRGQPNSPLHF
J gene: TRBJ2-1; V gene: TRBV24-1; D gene: NA; clone size: many; CDR3 DNA: TGTGCCACCAGTGATTGTGGACAGAAGAAATACAATGAGCAGTTCTTC; CDR3 protein: CATSDCGQKKYNEQFF
J gene: TRBJ1-6; V gene: TRBV27; D gene: TRBD1; clone size: NA; CDR3 DNA: TGTGCCAGCAGTTTAGTCGGGACAGGGACTTCACCCCTCCACTTT; CDR3 protein: CASSLVGTGTSPLHF
J gene: TRBJ2-7; V gene: TRBV14; D gene: NA; clone size: NA; CDR3 DNA: TGTGCCAGCAGCCACAGGGGCAGATACTACGAGCAGTACTTC; CDR3 protein: CASSHRGRYYEQYF
J gene: TRBJ2-1; V gene: TRBV4-3; D gene: NA; clone size: NA; CDR3 DNA: TGCGCCAGCAGCCAAGATAGGTGGGGGGGGCCCAACAATGAGCAGTTCTTC; CDR3 protein: CASSQDRWGGPNNEQFF
J gene: TRBJ2-5; V gene: TRBV9; D gene: TRBD2; clone size: NA; CDR3 DNA: TGTGCCAGCAGCCAGAGCGGGGGGGAAGAGACCCAGTACTTC; CDR3 protein: CASSQSGGEETQYF
J gene: TRBJ2-1; V gene: TRBV19; D gene: NA; clone size: NA; CDR3 DNA: TGTGCCAGTAGTACACTGAATGAGCAGTTCTTC; CDR3 protein: CASSTLNEQFF
J gene: TRBJ1-2; V gene: TRBV15; D gene: NA; clone size: NA; CDR3 DNA: TGTGCCACCAGTACAGAGAAGACTAACTATGGCTACACCTTC; CDR3 protein: CATSTEKTNYGYTF
J gene: TRBJ2-2; V gene: TRBV3-1/TRBV3-2; D gene: NA; clone size: NA; CDR3 DNA: TGTGCCAGCAGCGCTAACGACCGGGACATCCTTCTCGGCACCGGGGAGCTGTTTTTT; CDR3 protein: CASSANDRDILLGTGELFF
J gene: TRBJ1-4; V gene: TRBV6-6; D gene: NA; clone size: NA; CDR3 DNA: TGTGCCAGCAGAAGCCAGGGGACTAATGAAAAACTGTTTTTT; CDR3 protein: CASRSQGTNEKLFF
J gene: TRBJ2-7; V gene: TRBV7-9; D gene: NA; clone size: once; CDR3 DNA: TGTGCCAGCAGCCCTTCCAGGGGCTGGTACTTC; CDR3 protein: CASSPSRGWYF
J gene: TRBJ1-5; V gene: TRBV12-3/TRBV12-4; D gene: NA; clone size: once; CDR3 DNA: TGTGCCAGCAGTTTGGACAGTGGCCAGCCCCAGCATTTT; CDR3 protein: CASSLDSGQPQHF
J gene: TRBJ2-5; V gene: TRBV13; D gene: TRBD2; clone size: NA; CDR3 DNA: TGTGCCAGCAGCTTAGCGGGAGGGCCGGCAGAGACCCAGTACTTC; CDR3 protein: CASSLAGGPAETQYF
J gene: TRBJ2-1; V gene: TRBV2; D gene: NA; clone size: once; CDR3 DNA: TGTGCCAGCAGTGGATTCGGGGGGCCGGGAAATGAGCAGTTCTTC; CDR3 protein: CASSGFGGPGNEQFF
J gene: TRBJ1-1; V gene: TRBV29-1; D gene: NA; clone size: once; CDR3 DNA: TGCAGCGTTGAAAAGGCAGGGCACTCCACTGAAGCTTTCTTT; CDR3 protein: CSVEKAGHSTEAFF
J gene: TRBJ2-1; V gene: TRBV7-6; D gene: TRBD2; clone size: NA; CDR3 DNA: TGTGCCAGCAGCTTTAGAGAGCGGGGGGGACTAATAGACAATGAGCAGTTCTTC; CDR3 protein: CASSFRERGGLIDNEQFF
J gene: TRBJ2-7; V gene: TRBV14; D gene: NA; clone size: NA; CDR3 DNA: TGTGCCAGCAGCCAGACCTCCCCCGGAGGGTGGAACGAGCAGTACTTC; CDR3 protein: CASSQTSPGGWNEQYF
J gene: TRBJ2-5; V gene: TRBV15; D gene: NA; clone size: NA; CDR3 DNA: TGTGCCACCAGCAGAGGAAGGGGCATAGAGACCCAGTACTTC; CDR3 protein: CATSRGRGIETQYF
J gene: TRBJ1-4; V gene: TRBV11-2; D gene: NA; clone size: few; CDR3 DNA: TGTGCCAGCAGCAAACCGCTACAGCATCCTAATGAAAAACTGTTTTTT; CDR3 protein: CASSKPLQHPNEKLFF
J gene: TRBJ1-6; V gene: TRBV7-8; D gene: NA; clone size: few; CDR3 DNA: TGTGCCAGCAGCTACGTCCCGAGTTCACCCCTCCACTTT; CDR3 protein: CASSYVPSSPLHF
J gene: TRBJ1-1; V gene: TRBV29-1; D gene: TRBD1; clone size: NA; CDR3 DNA: TGCAGCGCCCCAACCCGGACAGGGAGTGGCGCTGAAGCTTTCTTT; CDR3 protein: CSAPTRTGSGAEAFF
J gene: TRBJ1-1; V gene: TRBV19; D gene: NA; clone size: NA; CDR3 DNA: TGTGCCAGTAGTATAGATCTGCATCAGGCTTTCTTT; CDR3 protein: CASSIDLHQAFF
J gene: TRBJ2-5; V gene: TRBV27; D gene: TRBD2; clone size: NA; CDR3 DNA: TGTGCCAGCAGTCTAGCGGGAGTCCAAAAGGAGACCCAGTACTTC; CDR3 protein: CASSLAGVQKETQYF
J gene: TRBJ2-3; V gene: TRBV6-5; D gene: TRBD2; clone size: NA; CDR3 DNA: TGTGCCAGCAGCAAACTAGCGGGTGTGGTAGATACGCAGTATTTT; CDR3 protein: CASSKLAGVVDTQYF
J gene: TRBJ2-1; V gene: TRBV13; D gene: NA; clone size: NA; CDR3 DNA: TGTGCCAGCAGCTTAGGAGGCGGGAAGAGCTCCTACAATGAGCAGTTCTTC; CDR3 protein: CASSLGGGKSSYNEQFF
J gene: TRBJ2-2; V gene: TRBV7-7; D gene: NA; clone size: NA; CDR3 DNA: TGTGCCAGCAGCCGAGCCCAGCGGGTCGTGCCCGGGGAGCTGTTTTTT; CDR3 protein: CASSRAQRVVPGELFF
J gene: TRBJ2-2; V gene: TRBV3-1/TRBV3-2; D gene: NA; clone size: NA; CDR3 DNA: TGTGCCAGCAGCCGCGGTGACGGGGAGCTGTTTTTT; CDR3 protein: CASSRGDGELFF
J gene: TRBJ1-1; V gene: TRBV6-5; D gene: TRBD1; clone size: NA; CDR3 DNA: TGTGCCAGCACCAAAGACAGGGTCGAGACTGAAGCTTTCTTT; CDR3 protein: CASTKDRVETEAFF
J gene: TRBJ2-7; V gene: TRBV7-9; D gene: NA; clone size: NA; CDR3 DNA: TGTGCCAGCAGCTTAGCGAGTGGGCCCTTTGGCGAGCAGTACTTC; CDR3 protein: CASSLASGPFGEQYF
J gene: TRBJ2-7; V gene: TRBV6-5; D gene: TRBD1; clone size: NA; CDR3 DNA: TGTGCCAGCAGTTATGTGACAGGGGCCTACGAGCAGTACTTC; CDR3 protein: CASSYVTGAYEQYF
J gene: TRBJ1-2; V gene: TRBV7-2; D gene: NA; clone size: NA; CDR3 DNA: TGTGCCAGCAGCTATGACAGAAACTATGGCTACACCTTC; CDR3 protein: CASSYDRNYGYTF
J gene: TRBJ2-7; V gene: TRBV6-5; D gene: TRBD1; clone size: NA; CDR3 DNA: TGTGCCACCCCAGGGGGCCTGACAGGGCTCGAGCAGTACTTC; CDR3 protein: CATPGGLTGLEQYF
J gene: TRBJ1-3; V gene: TRBV4-3; D gene: NA; clone size: once; CDR3 DNA: TGCGCCAGCAGCCAAGATCTCGCCGGGACTGGAAACACCATATATTTT; CDR3 protein: CASSQDLAGTGNTIYF
J gene: TRBJ2-2; V gene: TRBV6-6; D gene: NA; clone size: NA; CDR3 DNA: TGTGCCAGCAGTTCCTGGCCCATCGGCGGCACCGGGGAGCTGTTTTTT; CDR3 protein: CASSSWPIGGTGELFF
J gene: TRBJ2-3; V gene: TRBV28; D gene: TRBD1; clone size: NA; CDR3 DNA: TGTGCCAGCAGCTCTCGACAGGGGGGGGCAGATACGCAGTATTTT; CDR3 protein: CASSSRQGGADTQYF